These 17 T cell receptor beta chains originate from one sample sequenced in a study of blood T cells in healthy people across ages. It was with a sample-barcoded 5' primer and a J-beta primer mix that a second PCR of about 6 to 12 cycles was run. TCRdb reprocessed the 5' RACE reads via MiXCR and lists one record per CDR3 protein. Among fewer than 1 million distinct CDR3 sequences, around 45% were seen once, and the ten largest hold approximately 20%. Sequencing input: blood. All receptors come from a man between 60 and 75 years old in good health.

This clonotype was recorded many times. The chain couples TRBV7-3 to TRBJ2-3; 8 bases align to TRBD2. CDR3 length equals 15 residues. V shed 3 bases, J shed 2 bases, and the junction held 4 bases outside the gene matches. The germline V gene has CDR1 SGHTA and CDR2 FQGTGA. The CDR3 reads CASSFSGETTDTQYF. CDR3 nucleotides: TGTGCCAGCAGCTTTAGCGGGGAGACCACAGATACGCAGTATTTT.

The genes are TRBV7-9 and TRBJ2-1; D may be TRBD2 (6 bases). Germline CDR1 reads SEHNR; CDR2 reads FQNEAQ (reference sequence). CDR3 size: 15 residues. V dropped 5 bases and J dropped 4 bases, with 15 bases sitting between them. In DNA, the CDR3 is TGTGCCAGCAGCCAAGGGGCGGGGAGATACAATGAGCAGTTCTTC. It encodes CASSQGAGRYNEQFF.

This chain uses TRBV12-3 or TRBV12-4 with TRBJ2-3, with TRBD1 matching 8 bases. The CDR3 sequence is 16 residues long. Unmatched junction bases numbered 10, after V lost 7 bases and J lost 1 base. CDR3 residues: CASTWTGYGGTDTQYF. CDR3 DNA: TGTGCCAGCACCTGGACAGGGTATGGTGGCACAGATACGCAGTATTTT.

This clonotype was counted between two and nine times. This chain joins TRBV20-1 and TRBJ2-3, with 12 nucleotides matching TRBD2. There are 17 residues in the CDR3. The germline CDR1 and CDR2 sequences are DFQATT and SNEGSKA (reference sequence). V lost 3 bases to trimming and J lost 2 bases; unmatched junction nucleotides: 9. CDR3 nucleotide sequence: TGCAGTGCTAGTAGCTCCGGGACTAGCGGGTACACAGATACGCAGTATTTT. Translated: CSASSSGTSGYTDTQYF.

The chain carries TRBV29-1 and TRBJ1-1; TRBD1 matches 7 bases. CDR3 length: 12 residues. The ends lost 8 bases at V and 1 base at J; junction bases unmatched: 4. The germline gives CDR1 SQVTM, CDR2 ANQGSEA. The CDR3 region is CSMDRTNTEAFF. The CDR3 DNA reads as TGCAGCATGGACAGGACGAACACTGAAGCTTTCTTT. Variable domain in full (rest from reference TRBV29-1 and TRBJ1-1): SAVISQKPSRDICQRGTSLTIQCQVDSQVTMMFWYRQQPGQSLTLIATANQGSEATYESGFVIDKFPISRPNLTFSTLTVSNMSPEDSSIYLCSMDRTNTEAFFGQGTRLTVV.

This chain links TRBV30 with TRBJ2-1; 7 bases are a match to TRBD2. Germline V gives CDR1 GTSNPN, CDR2 SVGIG (reference sequence). The CDR3 has 12 amino acids. With 5 bases clipped from V and 4 bases from J, the junction kept 2 bases outside the gene matches. The CDR3 loop is CAWGGVYNEQFF. The CDR3 region has the DNA TGTGCCTGGGGGGGGGTATACAATGAGCAGTTCTTC.

The genes are TRBV27 and TRBJ1-1, with a possible D match to TRBD1 (5 bases). The length of the CDR3 is 13 residues. With 8 bases removed from V and 3 bases from J, the gap between germline ends came to 13 bases. Germline V gene sequence: CDR1 MNHEY, CDR2 SMNVEV (reference sequence). CDR3 DNA: TGTGCCAGCTGGGAGAAGGGGTACACTGAAGCTTTCTTT. It yields the protein CASWEKGYTEAFF.

The V gene is TRBV6-1, the J gene TRBJ1-2; no clear D. Trimming pared 8 bases from V and 0 bases from J, leaving 10 bases between. Germline V lookup: CDR1 MNHNS, CDR2 SASEGT. This CDR3 spans 13 amino acids. In DNA, the CDR3 is TGTGCCAGCCCTCGGGAGCCTAACTATGGCTACACCTTC. Protein: CASPREPNYGYTF.

The chain couples TRBV5-8 to TRBJ2-1; D gene unclear. Germline-derived CDR1 and CDR2 are SGHTS and YDEGEE. The CDR3 length is 14 residues. Deletions cut 1 base from V and 8 bases from J, with 13 bases between. Here the CDR3 reads CASSLFTNRHEQFF. CDR3 coding DNA: TGTGCCAGCAGCTTGTTTACTAACCGCCATGAGCAGTTCTTC.

This chain uses TRBV5-1 with TRBJ1-5, with D maybe TRBD1 (6 bases). The length of the CDR3 is 14 residues. Looked up from germline, CDR1 is SGHRS and CDR2 is YFSETQ. V lost 4 bases and J 3 bases, leaving 11 bases between the germline ends. The CDR3 sequence is CASSPGQTNQPQHF. CDR3 coding DNA: TGCGCCAGCAGCCCAGGACAGACCAATCAGCCCCAGCATTTT.

The chain joins TRBV5-6 to TRBJ1-2; D is unresolved. Germline V gene data show CDR1 as SGHDT and CDR2 as YYEEEE. The CDR3 is made up of 15 amino acids. The V end was cut by 2 bases, the J end by 1 base, with 12 bases between. The CDR3 region has the DNA TGTGCCAGCAGCTTCGGGGTGTCGAGTAACTATGGCTACACCTTC. It specifies CASSFGVSSNYGYTF.

The chain couples TRBV7-2 to TRBJ2-4; 9 bases agree with TRBD2. The DNA end favors TRBJ2-7, so the J call may be wrong. Germline CDR1 and CDR2: SGHTA and FQGNSA. The CDR3 spans 16 residues. DNA for the CDR3: TGTGCCAGCAGCTTAGAGGGCGGGGGGGCCTCAAACGAGCAGTACTTC. Translating it yields CASSLEGGGASNEQYF.

Only a few counts were recorded for this clonotype. The chain couples TRBV7-2 to TRBJ2-1, with TRBD2 identical over 10 bases. The CDR3 runs 16 residues. After removal of 8 bases from V and 0 bases from J, the junction contained 7 bases not matched to a gene. Germline CDR1 SGHTA, CDR2 FQGNSA. This CDR3 reads CASSLAGARSYNEQFF. In DNA, the CDR3 is TGTGCCAGCTCTCTAGCGGGGGCCCGCTCCTACAATGAGCAGTTCTTC.

This clonotype was seen only a few times. The chain combines TRBV3-1 with TRBJ2-7, with TRBD2 identical over 7 bases. This CDR3 has 15 amino acids. The germline V gene encodes CDR1 LGHDT and CDR2 YNNKEL (reference sequence). Trimming cost V 6 bases and J 5 bases; bases outside gene matches: 13. The CDR3 sequence: CASRQTGTMFHEQYF. The CDR3 DNA follows: TGTGCCAGCAGGCAAACCGGGACTATGTTCCACGAGCAGTACTTC.

The genes are TRBV20-1 and TRBJ1-6; D not certain. There are 16 residues in the CDR3. The ends were cut back, 0 bases at V and 5 bases at J, with 14 bases in the middle. Germline CDR1 DFQATT, CDR2 SNEGSKA (reference sequence). CDR3 amino acids: CSARDLSSANNSPLHF. The CDR3 bases are TGCAGTGCTAGAGATCTCTCCAGCGCCAATAATTCACCCCTCCACTTT.

This clonotype has more than one count but fewer than ten. The chain links TRBV20-1 to TRBJ2-7; TRBD1 matches at 7 bases. The CDR3 is 17 amino acids. CDR1 and CDR2 (germline): DFQATT, SNEGSKA (reference sequence). J gave up 2 bases and V 5 bases, and 18 bases lay outside the gene matches. The CDR3 is CSALSLRPDRDPYEQYF. CDR3 nucleotides: TGCAGTGCTCTAAGCCTAAGACCCGACAGGGACCCCTACGAGCAGTACTTC.

This clonotype was detected once. The chain couples TRBV5-1 to TRBJ2-1, with D possibly matching TRBD1 (6 bases). This CDR3 has 17 residues. Germline V gene lookup returns CDR1 SGHRS and CDR2 YFSETQ. Trimming took 4 bases from V and 0 from J, leaving 17 bases between them. CDR3 DNA sequence: TGCGCCAGCAGCCGCTCGCTGGGGGCGAGCTCCTACAATGAGCAGTTCTTC. Encoded protein: CASSRSLGASSYNEQFF. Full variable domain (outside the CDR3, taken from reference TRBV5-1 and TRBJ2-1): KAGVTQTPRYLIKTRGQQVTLSCSPISGHRSVSWYQQTPGQGLQFLFEYFSETQRNKGNFPGRFSGRQFSNSRSEMNVSTLELGDSALYLCASSRSLGASSYNEQFFGPGTRLTVL.